The present TCR beta chain was sequenced within a study of radiotherapy plus CTLA-4 blockade in lung cancer. This clone was recorded a few times. The antigen remains undetermined. Produced via immunoSEQ multiplex PCR; TCRdb's table is partial and in-frame only. The table includes 35,000 to 50,000 clones, about 70% detected once. This CDR3 comprises 18 residues. Trimming shortened V by 0 bases and J by 3 bases, and 20 bases separated the two germline ends. Germline V CDR1 and CDR2: LNHNV, YYDKDF (reference sequence). Study-wide results and limits: The best prediction of response reportedly came from early blood T cell clone dynamics, with interferon-beta.

This sequence was found in a human donor with non-small cell lung cancer who had a partial response to radiotherapy plus ipilimumab. The chain has TRBV15 and TRBJ1-1; D not certain. The input for sequencing was peripheral blood, taken from a patient treated with radiotherapy plus ipilimumab. The CDR3 reads CATSREPPSLFVDTEAFF. In DNA, the CDR3 is TGTGCCACCAGCAGAGAGCCCCCAAGCCTATTTGTCGACACTGAAGCTTTCTTT.